This T cell receptor beta chain was sequenced for a study of T-cell reconstitution after alpha-beta-depleted transplantation in children. Preparation of the TCRbeta library used unique molecular identifiers. A single record per CDR3 protein comes from TCRdb applying MiXCR to the PCR reads. This sample has about 340,000 distinct CDR3 sequences, with 15% to 20% found just once. This CDR3 region has 17 residues. The junction had 6 bases not matched to a gene; V was cut back by 3 bases and J by 0 bases. For this clonotype: Its antigen is still unknown.

Study observations and caveats: One year post-transplant, T-cell counts and diversity were largely derived from T cells produced anew. Day-60 TCRbeta diversity that was high in some patients was derived from surviving recipient T cells and thymic progenitors. Expanded graft clones numbering several hundred reportedly gave rise to alpha-beta T cells about two months after transplant.

This sequence originates from a male patient under 10 years old who had a stem cell transplant for acute lymphoblastic leukemia, so the T cells may come from the graft donor. V and J are TRBV12-3 or TRBV12-4 and TRBJ2-2; 8 bases are a match to TRBD2. The specimen was PBMCs, mostly from graft donor cells, collected 360 days after TCRalphabeta/CD19-depleted stem cell transplant. The CDR3 nucleotides read TGTGCCAGCAGTTTCACCGCGGGACTAGCGAACACCGGGGAGCTGTTTTTT. Translating gives CASSFTAGLANTGELFF.